Presented here are 29 T cell receptor beta chains from one specimen sequenced in a study of OX40 agonist ivuxolimab in advanced cancers. Generated by immunoSEQ multiplex PCR, the TCRdb table keeps only in-frame clones and is missing some. The sample records 25,000 to 40,000 clones, about 90% being singletons. Sequencing used CD4+ or CD8+ T cells sorted from blood, obtained in a trial of the OX40 agonist ivuxolimab. The receptors originated from an adult with an advanced solid tumor such as melanoma, head and neck, liver or kidney cancer.

The count of this clone is one. The chain employs TRBV27 and TRBJ2-7; TRBD1 aligns across 7 bases. The CDR3 is 15 residues long. Unmatched junction bases numbered 11, after V lost 2 bases and J lost 7 bases. The germline V gene encodes CDR1 MNHEY and CDR2 SMNVEV (reference sequence). This chain's CDR3 is CASSLRHRGPGEQYF. For the CDR3, the DNA is TGTGCCAGCAGTTTAAGGCACAGGGGTCCAGGGGAGCAGTACTTC.

The rearrangement links TRBV7-2 to TRBJ2-7; the match to TRBD2 covers 10 bases. The germline CDR1 and CDR2 sequences are SGHTA and FQGNSA. CDR3 length: 15 amino acids. Losses at the gene ends were 3 bases for V and 5 bases for J; bases not matched to a gene: 7. CDR3 sequence (DNA): TGTGCCAGCAGCTTGCTAGCGGGAGATTCCGACGAGCAGTACTTC. Translated: CASSLLAGDSDEQYF. The full variable domain, completed using reference TRBV7-2 and TRBJ2-7, is GAGVSQSPSNKVTEKGKDVELRCDPISGHTALYWYRQSLGQGLEFLIYFQGNSAPDKSGLPSDRFSAERTGGSVSTLTIQRTQQEDSAVYLCASSLLAGDSDEQYFGPGTRLTVT.

This clone turned up a few times. The genes are TRBV4-1 and TRBJ2-7, with 7 bases that match TRBD1. Germline V gene data show CDR1 as MGHRA and CDR2 as YSYEKL. The CDR3 is 13 residues long. V gave up 4 bases and J gave up 6 bases; unmatched junction bases: 6. The CDR3 here is CASSPDRESEQYF. As DNA, the CDR3 is TGCGCCAGCAGCCCTGACAGGGAGAGCGAGCAGTACTTC.

This chain connects TRBV5-1 to TRBJ2-1; TRBD1 matches 9 bases. Trimming at V came to 3 bases and at J to 8 bases, leaving 6 bases not matched to a gene. The CDR3 has 14 residues. The germline V gene has CDR1 SGHRS and CDR2 YFSETQ. The CDR3 protein is CASSWADRGDEQFF. Here the CDR3 DNA reads TGCGCCAGCAGCTGGGCGGACAGGGGAGATGAGCAGTTCTTC.

This rearrangement joins TRBV18 to TRBJ2-1; the match to TRBD2 covers 9 bases. Germline-derived CDR1 and CDR2 are KGHSH and LQKENI. The CDR3 runs 14 residues. Trimming at V came to 5 bases and at J to 8 bases, leaving 7 bases not matched to a gene. CDR3 in amino acids: CASSAPGGRDEQFF. CDR3 in DNA: TGTGCCAGCTCAGCCCCTGGCGGGAGGGATGAGCAGTTCTTC.

This chain connects TRBV10-3 to TRBJ2-7; D is possibly TRBD1 (6 bases). With 0 bases removed from V and 2 bases from J, the gap between germline ends came to 11 bases. The CDR3 totals 15 residues. CDR1 and CDR2 from the germline V gene are ENHRY and SYGVKD. CDR3 residues: CAISESIGTPYEQYF. In DNA, the CDR3 is TGTGCCATCAGTGAGTCGATCGGGACACCCTACGAGCAGTACTTC.

The rearrangement links TRBV15 to TRBJ2-5, with a weak D call TRBD2 (5 bases). The germline gives CDR1 LNHNV, CDR2 YYDKDF (reference sequence). Trimming left V 0 bases short and J 1 base short, with 6 bases between. The CDR3 runs 14 residues. The CDR3: CATSRDGGQETQYF. The CDR3 DNA reads TGTGCCACCAGCAGAGATGGAGGCCAAGAGACCCAGTACTTC.

The chain has TRBV4-2 and TRBJ1-3; D gene unclear. Germline-derived CDR1 and CDR2 are LGHNA and YNFKEQ. The V end lost 4 bases, the J end lost 0 bases, and 16 bases lay between the germline ends. The CDR3 is 17 amino acids. The CDR3, as DNA: TGTGCCAGCAGCCGGTCCCGCGGACGGAACTCTGGAAACACCATATATTTT. Its protein product is CASSRSRGRNSGNTIYF.

This rearrangement joins TRBV19 to TRBJ2-2, with a tentative D call TRBD1 (5 bases). The CDR3 is made up of 16 amino acids. Trimming pared 1 base from V and 0 bases from J, leaving 9 bases between. Germline V gives CDR1 LNHDA, CDR2 SQIVND (reference sequence). The CDR3 loop reads CASSIGGPPNTGELFF. In nucleotides, the CDR3 is TGTGCCAGTAGTATAGGGGGCCCTCCGAACACCGGGGAGCTGTTTTTT.

J is TRBJ1-1 and V is TRBV28, with 8 bases that match TRBD1. The junction had 9 bases not matched to a gene; V was cut back by 5 bases and J by 1 base. Germline-derived CDR1 and CDR2 are MDHEN and SYDVKM. CDR3 length equals 16 residues. The CDR3 loop is CASSPPTGQGNTEAFF. The CDR3 DNA is TGTGCCAGCAGTCCCCCCACCGGACAGGGGAACACTGAAGCTTTCTTT.

The V gene is TRBV7-2, the J gene TRBJ2-3; perhaps TRBD2 as D (6 bases). Trimming stripped 5 bases from V and 0 bases from J, with 12 bases between. Per germline, CDR1 SGHTA and CDR2 FQGNSA. This CDR3 has 15 amino acids. As DNA, the CDR3 is TGTGCCAGCAGCGTACTAGCATCTAGCACAGATACGCAGTATTTT. This encodes CASSVLASSTDTQYF.

V usage is TRBV18 and J usage is TRBJ1-2, with 9 bases lining up with TRBD1. The V segment lost 3 bases and the J segment 5 bases; nucleotides outside the gene matches: 10. The CDR3 extends over 16 amino acids. Per the germline V gene, CDR1 is KGHSH and CDR2 is LQKENI. CDR3 sequence: CASSPRDRVLQYGYTF. CDR3 nucleotides: TGTGCCAGCTCACCCCGGGACAGGGTACTTCAGTATGGCTACACCTTC.

This clone was picked up one time. The V gene is TRBV7-9, the J gene TRBJ2-5; D not certain. The CDR3 is 11 amino acids. Germline V lookup: CDR1 SEHNR, CDR2 FQNEAQ (reference sequence). The V end lost 6 bases, the J end lost 0 bases, and 2 bases lay between the germline ends. CDR3: CASRYQETQYF. CDR3 bases: TGTGCCAGCAGGTACCAAGAGACCCAGTACTTC. The entire variable domain, with the rest obtained from reference TRBV7-9 and TRBJ2-5, is as follows: DTGVSQNPRHKITKRGQNVTFRCDPISEHNRLYWYRQTLGQGPEFLTYFQNEAQLEKSRLLSDRFSAERPKGSFSTLEIQRTEQGDSAMYLCASRYQETQYFGPGTRLLVL.

The CDR3 reads CASSPTGTEQYF. In DNA form, the CDR3 reads TGCGCCAGCAGTCCGACAGGGACCGAGCAGTACTTC. V and J are TRBV10-1 and TRBJ2-7; TRBD1 matches 7 bases. CDR1 and CDR2 (germline): WNHNN, SYGVQD (reference sequence). This CDR3 is built from 12 residues. V lost 5 bases to trimming and J lost 6 bases; unmatched junction nucleotides: 4.

This sequence joins TRBV6-5 and TRBJ1-4; tentative D call: TRBD1 (5 bases). The V gene's germline CDR1 is MNHEY and CDR2 SVGAGI. The CDR3 is 15 amino acids. Trimming removed 4 bases from V and 6 bases from J, with 15 bases in between. Here the CDR3 reads CASSFPGTADEKLFF. The CDR3 nucleotides are TGTGCCAGCAGTTTCCCCGGGACTGCCGATGAAAAACTGTTTTTT.

The V and J genes are TRBV4-2 and TRBJ2-1; 8 nucleotides line up with TRBD2. The CDR3 is 16 residues long. Germline V gene lookup returns CDR1 LGHNA and CDR2 YNFKEQ. V trimming: 1 base; J trimming: 3 bases; junction bases outside the gene matches: 5. The CDR3 DNA reads as TGTGCCAGCAGCCAAGCGAGCGGGAGAGGCTACAATGAGCAGTTCTTC. It specifies CASSQASGRGYNEQFF.

V and J are TRBV18 and TRBJ2-1; 7 bases line up with TRBD1. With 0 bases clipped from V and 4 bases from J, the junction kept 6 bases outside the gene matches. The CDR3 contains 16 residues. Germline assignment: CDR1 KGHSH and CDR2 LQKENI. CDR3 sequence: CASSPPTGSGYNEQFF. The CDR3 nucleotides read TGTGCCAGCTCACCACCGACAGGGTCCGGTTACAATGAGCAGTTCTTC.

This chain links TRBV2 with TRBJ2-1; D not resolved. Trimming removed 10 bases at V and 5 bases at J, with 18 bases between. CDR1 is SNHLY and CDR2 is FYNNEI in the germline V gene. This CDR3 contains 14 residues. The CDR3 sequence is CATLRLLFDNEQFF. CDR3 coding DNA: TGTGCCACGTTACGCCTCCTCTTCGACAATGAGCAGTTCTTC.

The J gene is TRBJ1-2, the V gene TRBV5-1, with no clear D. V lost 5 bases, J lost 5 bases, and 16 bases lay in between. Per the germline V gene, CDR1 is SGHRS and CDR2 is YFSETQ. The CDR3 covers 14 residues. CDR3 loop: CASSLADAGYGYTF. In nucleotides, the CDR3 is TGCGCCAGCAGTCTTGCGGATGCGGGGTATGGCTACACCTTC.

This clone was recorded only once. V and J are TRBV5-1 and TRBJ1-1; D gene unclear. The CDR3 sequence is 14 residues long. V gave up 6 bases and J gave up 6 bases, with 18 bases separating them. CDR1 and CDR2 (germline): SGHRS, YFSETQ. CDR3 residues: CASTRTSRPAEAFF. CDR3 coding DNA: TGCGCCAGCACCCGGACCTCTAGGCCGGCTGAAGCTTTCTTT.

This rearrangement joins TRBV2 to TRBJ2-1; 7 positions agree with TRBD1. Trimming cost V 8 bases and J 4 bases; bases outside gene matches: 8. Germline CDR1 is SNHLY and CDR2 is FYNNEI. The CDR3 is made up of 14 amino acids. The CDR3 nucleotides are TGTGCCAGCTCCGGGACAGCCACTTACAATGAGCAGTTCTTC. The encoded protein is CASSGTATYNEQFF.

The V call is TRBV2, the J call TRBJ1-2, with D unresolved. The germline CDR1 and CDR2 sequences are SNHLY and FYNNEI. This CDR3 comprises 13 residues. Trimming took 6 bases from V and 2 from J, leaving 10 bases between them. The CDR3: CASSPDGNYGYTF. The CDR3 nucleotides read TGTGCCAGCAGCCCAGACGGAAACTATGGCTACACCTTC. The full variable domain, completed using reference TRBV2 and TRBJ1-2, is EPEVTQTPSHQVTQMGQEVILRCVPISNHLYFYWYRQILGQKVEFLVSFYNNEISEKSEIFDDQFSVERPDGSNFTLKIRSTKLEDSAMYFCASSPDGNYGYTFGSGTRLTVV.

The J gene is TRBJ2-2, the V gene TRBV5-1, with a possible D match to TRBD2 (6 bases). Germline V gene lookup returns CDR1 SGHRS and CDR2 YFSETQ. The CDR3 runs 14 residues. Trimming removed 4 bases at V and 4 bases at J, with 11 bases between. For the CDR3, the DNA is TGCGCCAGCAGCCAGAGCGGGTCCACCGGGGAGCTGTTTTTT. Its translation is CASSQSGSTGELFF.

The V call is TRBV5-1, the J call TRBJ2-3, with D unresolved. Trimming took 4 bases from V and 2 from J, leaving 5 bases between them. This CDR3 spans 12 amino acids. Germline V gene data show CDR1 as SGHRS and CDR2 as YFSETQ. CDR3 in DNA: TGCGCCAGCAGCCATTACACAGATACGCAGTATTTT. This codes for CASSHYTDTQYF.

The gene calls are TRBV6-1 and TRBJ2-7; 8 bases agree with TRBD2. CDR1 and CDR2 from the germline V gene are MNHNS and SASEGT. V dropped 3 bases and J dropped 4; count of bases not matched to a gene: 11. The CDR3 totals 16 residues. CDR3 in DNA: TGTGCCAGCAGTGATTTCCGTGGTAGCGGGACTTACGAGCAGTACTTC. It yields the protein CASSDFRGSGTYEQYF.

The chain is built from TRBV10-3 and TRBJ1-2; 8 positions match TRBD1. This CDR3 region has 14 residues. CDR1 and CDR2 (germline): ENHRY, SYGVKD. Unmatched junction bases numbered 13, after V lost 11 bases and J lost 5 bases. In DNA, the CDR3 is TGTGCCTCTTCGGGGGGCAGGGGGCAATATGGCTACACCTTC. It specifies CASSGGRGQYGYTF.

The chain joins TRBV7-9 to TRBJ2-2; 11 bases fit TRBD1. Germline trimming cut 4 bases from V and 1 base from J; bases unmatched to any gene: 8. The CDR3 spans 18 residues. In germline, CDR1 is SEHNR, CDR2 FQNEAQ (reference sequence). CDR3 sequence: CASSSPDRGPLNTGELFF. CDR3 bases: TGTGCCAGCAGCTCCCCGGACAGGGGGCCCTTGAACACCGGGGAGCTGTTTTTT. Variable domain in full (rest from reference TRBV7-9 and TRBJ2-2): DTGVSQNPRHKITKRGQNVTFRCDPISEHNRLYWYRQTLGQGPEFLTYFQNEAQLEKSRLLSDRFSAERPKGSFSTLEIQRTEQGDSAMYLCASSSPDRGPLNTGELFFGEGSRLTVL.

The chain uses TRBV5-5 and TRBJ2-4; the match to TRBD2 covers 7 bases. The CDR3 loop spans 14 amino acids. The trim removed 0 bases at V and 6 bases at J, leaving 3 bases unmatched. Germline V lookup: CDR1 SGHKS, CDR2 YYEKEE (reference sequence). The CDR3 sequence: CASSLAAGVNIQYF. CDR3 nucleotide sequence: TGTGCCAGCAGCTTGGCCGCGGGGGTAAACATTCAGTACTTC.

The chain has TRBV7-9 and TRBJ2-1, with a possible D match to TRBD1 (6 bases). Germline V gene data show CDR1 as SEHNR and CDR2 as FQNEAQ (reference sequence). The CDR3 spans 15 residues. The ends were cut back, 5 bases at V and 12 bases at J, with 23 bases in the middle. The CDR3 nucleotides are TGTGCCAGCAGCCGAACGCCGGACAGCCCTCCAGGGCAGTTCTTC. Translation: CASSRTPDSPPGQFF. Drawing the rest from reference TRBV7-9 and TRBJ2-1, the complete variable domain is DTGVSQNPRHKITKRGQNVTFRCDPISEHNRLYWYRQTLGQGPEFLTYFQNEAQLEKSRLLSDRFSAERPKGSFSTLEIQRTEQGDSAMYLCASSRTPDSPPGQFFGPGTRLTVL.